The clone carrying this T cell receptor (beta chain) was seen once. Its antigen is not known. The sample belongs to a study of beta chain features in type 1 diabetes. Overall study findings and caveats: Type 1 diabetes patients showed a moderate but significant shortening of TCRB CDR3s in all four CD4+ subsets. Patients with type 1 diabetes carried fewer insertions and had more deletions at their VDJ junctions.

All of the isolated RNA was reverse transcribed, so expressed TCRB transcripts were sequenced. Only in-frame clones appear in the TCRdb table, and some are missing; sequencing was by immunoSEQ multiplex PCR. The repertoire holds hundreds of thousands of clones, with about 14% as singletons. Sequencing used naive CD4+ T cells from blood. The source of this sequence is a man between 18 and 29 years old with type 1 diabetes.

CDR3: CASSSPSGRRNTEAFF. The CDR3 nucleotides read TGTGCCAGCAGTTCCCCCTCTGGCAGGAGGAACACTGAAGCTTTCTTT. This chain joins TRBV27 and TRBJ1-1; no reliable D call. Trimming left V 4 bases short and J 1 base short, with 16 bases between. This CDR3 contains 16 residues. Per germline, CDR1 MNHEY and CDR2 SMNVEV (reference sequence).